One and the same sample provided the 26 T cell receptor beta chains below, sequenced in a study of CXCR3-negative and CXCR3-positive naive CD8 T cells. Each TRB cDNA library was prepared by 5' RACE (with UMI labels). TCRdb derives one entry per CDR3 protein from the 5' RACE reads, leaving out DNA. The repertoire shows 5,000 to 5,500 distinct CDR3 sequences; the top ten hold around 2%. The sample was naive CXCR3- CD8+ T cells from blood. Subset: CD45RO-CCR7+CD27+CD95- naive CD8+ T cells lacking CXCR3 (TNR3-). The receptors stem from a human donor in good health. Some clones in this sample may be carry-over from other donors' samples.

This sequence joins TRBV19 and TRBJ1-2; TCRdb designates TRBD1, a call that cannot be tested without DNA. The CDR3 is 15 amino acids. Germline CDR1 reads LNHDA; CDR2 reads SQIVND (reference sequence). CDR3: CASSTLGIFDYGYTF. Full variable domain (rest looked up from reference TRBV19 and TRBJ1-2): DGGITQSPKYLFRKEGQNVTLSCEQNLNHDAMYWYRQDPGQGLRLIYYSQIVNDFQKGDIAEGYSVSREKKESFPLTVTSAQKNPTAFYLCASSTLGIFDYGYTFGSGTRLTVV.

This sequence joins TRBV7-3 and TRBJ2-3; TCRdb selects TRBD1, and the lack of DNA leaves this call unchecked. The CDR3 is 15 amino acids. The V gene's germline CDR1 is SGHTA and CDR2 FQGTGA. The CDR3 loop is CTSSLMGGGTDTQYF.

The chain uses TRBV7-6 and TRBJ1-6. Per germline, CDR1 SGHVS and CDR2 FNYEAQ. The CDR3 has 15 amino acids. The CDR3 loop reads CASSLDEVNNSPLHF.

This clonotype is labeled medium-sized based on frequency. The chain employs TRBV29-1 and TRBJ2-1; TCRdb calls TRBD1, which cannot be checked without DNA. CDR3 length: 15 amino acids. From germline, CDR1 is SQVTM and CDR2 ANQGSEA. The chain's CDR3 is CSVVAGGRSYNEQFF.

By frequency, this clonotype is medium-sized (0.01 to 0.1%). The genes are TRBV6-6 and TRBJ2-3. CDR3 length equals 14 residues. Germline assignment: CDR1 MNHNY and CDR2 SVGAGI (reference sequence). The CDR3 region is CASSYNIYTDTQYF.

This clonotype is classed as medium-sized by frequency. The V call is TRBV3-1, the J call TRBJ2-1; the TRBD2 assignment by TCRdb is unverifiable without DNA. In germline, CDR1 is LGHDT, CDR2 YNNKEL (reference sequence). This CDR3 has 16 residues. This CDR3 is CASSQDGLAGHNEQFF.

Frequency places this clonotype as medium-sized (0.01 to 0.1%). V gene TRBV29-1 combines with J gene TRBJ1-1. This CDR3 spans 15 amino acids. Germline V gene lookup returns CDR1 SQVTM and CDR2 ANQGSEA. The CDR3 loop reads CSVEVPGGTNTEAFF.

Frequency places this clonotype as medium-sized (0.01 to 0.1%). CDR3 sequence: CASSLPEGSYEQYF. The V and J genes are TRBV5-1 and TRBJ2-7; as DNA is missing, the TRBD2 call by TCRdb cannot be tested. The CDR3 has 14 residues. From germline, CDR1 is SGHRS and CDR2 YFSETQ.

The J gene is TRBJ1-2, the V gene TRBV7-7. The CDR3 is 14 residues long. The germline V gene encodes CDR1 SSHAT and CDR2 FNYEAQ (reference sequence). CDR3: CASSPYLGTDGYTF.

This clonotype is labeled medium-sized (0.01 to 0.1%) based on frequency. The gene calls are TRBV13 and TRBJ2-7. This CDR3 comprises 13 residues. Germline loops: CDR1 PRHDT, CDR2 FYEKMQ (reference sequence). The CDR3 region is CASSDRNFYEQYF.

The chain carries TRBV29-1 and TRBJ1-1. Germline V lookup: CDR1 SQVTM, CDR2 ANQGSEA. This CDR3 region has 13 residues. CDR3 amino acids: CSTIDVMNTEAFF.

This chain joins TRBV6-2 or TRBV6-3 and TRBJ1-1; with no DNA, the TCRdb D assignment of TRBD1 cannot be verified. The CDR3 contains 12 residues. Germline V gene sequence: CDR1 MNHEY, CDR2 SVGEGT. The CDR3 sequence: CASLMGGTEAFF.

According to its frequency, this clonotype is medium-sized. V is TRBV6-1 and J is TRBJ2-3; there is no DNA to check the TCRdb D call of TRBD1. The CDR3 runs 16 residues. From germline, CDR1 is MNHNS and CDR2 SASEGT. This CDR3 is CASSELQGFPTDTQYF.

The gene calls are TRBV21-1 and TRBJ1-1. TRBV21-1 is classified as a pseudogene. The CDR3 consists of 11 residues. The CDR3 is CASREGTEAFF.

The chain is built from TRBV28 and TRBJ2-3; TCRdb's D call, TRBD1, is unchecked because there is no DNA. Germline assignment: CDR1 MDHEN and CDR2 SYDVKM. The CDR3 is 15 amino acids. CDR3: CASSPQGFPTDTQYF.

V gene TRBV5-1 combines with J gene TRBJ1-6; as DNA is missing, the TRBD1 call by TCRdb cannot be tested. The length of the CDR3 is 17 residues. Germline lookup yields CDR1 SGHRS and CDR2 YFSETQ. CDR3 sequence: CASFRGPYLENNSPLHF.

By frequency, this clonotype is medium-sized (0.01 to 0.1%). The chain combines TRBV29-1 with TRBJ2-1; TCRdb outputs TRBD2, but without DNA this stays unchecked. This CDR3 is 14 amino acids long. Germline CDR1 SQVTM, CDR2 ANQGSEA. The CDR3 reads CSVAREGRYNEQFF.

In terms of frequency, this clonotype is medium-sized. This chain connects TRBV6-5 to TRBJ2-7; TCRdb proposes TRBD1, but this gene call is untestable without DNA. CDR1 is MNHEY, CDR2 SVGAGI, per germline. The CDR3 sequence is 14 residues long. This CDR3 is CASSRGTGSYEQYF.

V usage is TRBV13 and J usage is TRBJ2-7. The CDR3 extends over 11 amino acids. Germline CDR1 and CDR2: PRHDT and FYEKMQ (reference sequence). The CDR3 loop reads CASSLEYEQYF.

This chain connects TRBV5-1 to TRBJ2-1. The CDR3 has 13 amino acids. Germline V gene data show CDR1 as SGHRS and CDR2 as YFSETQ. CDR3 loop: CASSLETNNEQFF. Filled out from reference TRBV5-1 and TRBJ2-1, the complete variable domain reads KAGVTQTPRYLIKTRGQQVTLSCSPISGHRSVSWYQQTPGQGLQFLFEYFSETQRNKGNFPGRFSGRQFSNSRSEMNVSTLELGDSALYLCASSLETNNEQFFGPGTRLTVL.

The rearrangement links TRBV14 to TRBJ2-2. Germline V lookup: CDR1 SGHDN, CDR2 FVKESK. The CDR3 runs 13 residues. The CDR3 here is CASSPQNTGELFF.

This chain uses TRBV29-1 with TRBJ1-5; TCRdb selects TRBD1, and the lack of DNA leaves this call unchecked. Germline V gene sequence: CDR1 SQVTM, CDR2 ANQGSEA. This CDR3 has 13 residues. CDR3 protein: CSAGTGNNQPQHF.

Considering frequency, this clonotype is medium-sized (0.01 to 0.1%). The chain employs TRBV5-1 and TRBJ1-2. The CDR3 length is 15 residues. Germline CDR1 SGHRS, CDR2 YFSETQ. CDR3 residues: CASSLVDGWNYGYTF.

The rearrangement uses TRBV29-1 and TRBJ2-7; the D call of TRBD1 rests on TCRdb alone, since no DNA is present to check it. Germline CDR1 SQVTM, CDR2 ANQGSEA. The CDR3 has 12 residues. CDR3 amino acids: CSVEGDRREQYF.

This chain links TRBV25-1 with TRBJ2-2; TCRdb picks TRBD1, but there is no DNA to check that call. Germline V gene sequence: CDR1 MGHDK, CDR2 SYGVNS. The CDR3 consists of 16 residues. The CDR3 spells CASSELWTDNTGELFF.

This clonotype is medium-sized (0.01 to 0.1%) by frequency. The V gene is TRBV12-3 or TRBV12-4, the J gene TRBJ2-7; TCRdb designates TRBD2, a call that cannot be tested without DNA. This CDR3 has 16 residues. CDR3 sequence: CASRQLAGVGGNEQYF.